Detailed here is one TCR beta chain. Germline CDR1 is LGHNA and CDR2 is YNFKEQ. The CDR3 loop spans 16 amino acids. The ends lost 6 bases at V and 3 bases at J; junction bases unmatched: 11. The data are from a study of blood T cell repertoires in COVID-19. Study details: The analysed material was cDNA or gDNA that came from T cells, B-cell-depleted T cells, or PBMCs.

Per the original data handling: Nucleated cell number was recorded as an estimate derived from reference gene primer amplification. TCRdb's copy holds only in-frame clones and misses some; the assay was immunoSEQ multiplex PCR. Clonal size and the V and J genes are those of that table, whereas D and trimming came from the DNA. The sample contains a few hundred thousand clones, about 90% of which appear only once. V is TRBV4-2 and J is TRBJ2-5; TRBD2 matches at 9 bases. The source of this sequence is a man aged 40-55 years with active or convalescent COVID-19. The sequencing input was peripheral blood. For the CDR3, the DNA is TGTGCCAGCAGTCATCATTTAGCGGGAGATAAAGAGACCCAGTACTTC. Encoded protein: CASSHHLAGDKETQYF.